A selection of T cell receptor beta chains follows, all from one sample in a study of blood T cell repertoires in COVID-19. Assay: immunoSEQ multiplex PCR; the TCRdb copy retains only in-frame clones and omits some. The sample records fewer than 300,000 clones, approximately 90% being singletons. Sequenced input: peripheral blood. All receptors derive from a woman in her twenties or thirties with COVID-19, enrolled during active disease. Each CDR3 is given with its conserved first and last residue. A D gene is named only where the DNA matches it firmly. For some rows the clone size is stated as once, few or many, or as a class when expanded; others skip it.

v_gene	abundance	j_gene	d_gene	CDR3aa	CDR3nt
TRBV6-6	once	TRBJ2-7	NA	CASSLADSYEQYF	TGTGCCAGCAGTTTAGCGGATTCGTACGAGCAGTACTTC
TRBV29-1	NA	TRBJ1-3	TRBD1	CSVKGTGTTGNTIYF	TGCAGCGTAAAGGGGACAGGGACAACTGGAAACACCATATATTTT
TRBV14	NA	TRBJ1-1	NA	CASSQTGNTEAFF	TGTGCCAGCAGTCAGACGGGGAACACTGAAGCTTTCTTT
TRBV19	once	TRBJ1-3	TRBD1	CASSSGQAGNTIYF	TGTGCCAGTAGTAGCGGACAGGCGGGAAACACCATATATTTT
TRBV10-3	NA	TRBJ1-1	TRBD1	CAISGSGTVNTEAFF	TGTGCCATCAGTGGATCCGGGACAGTTAACACTGAAGCTTTCTTT
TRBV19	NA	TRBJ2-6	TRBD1	CASSIADRGLGANVLTF	TGTGCCAGTAGTATCGCGGACAGGGGGCTTGGGGCCAACGTCCTGACTTTC
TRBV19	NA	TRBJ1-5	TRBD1	CASSPRQGAKGNQPQHF	TGTGCCAGTAGTCCTCGACAGGGGGCTAAGGGCAATCAGCCCCAGCATTTT
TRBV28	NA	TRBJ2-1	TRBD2	CASSSRSSGRDSYNEQFF	TGTGCCAGCAGTTCTCGCTCTAGCGGGAGGGACTCCTACAATGAGCAGTTCTTC
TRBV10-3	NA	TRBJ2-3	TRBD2	CAISGTTSGSGGDTQYF	TGTGCCATCAGTGGGACGACTAGCGGGAGTGGTGGAGATACGCAGTATTTT
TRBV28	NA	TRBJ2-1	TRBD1	CASSFWTGSNEQFF	TGTGCCAGCAGTTTTTGGACAGGGTCCAATGAGCAGTTCTTC
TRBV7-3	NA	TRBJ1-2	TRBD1	CASSSTGGYGYTF	TGTGCCAGCAGCTCGACAGGGGGGTATGGCTACACCTTC
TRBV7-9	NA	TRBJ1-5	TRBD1	CASSLGRTGSNQPQHF	TGTGCCAGCAGCTTAGGGAGGACAGGCAGCAATCAGCCCCAGCATTTT
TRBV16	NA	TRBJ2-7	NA	CASSPQGNSYEQYF	TGTGCCAGCAGCCCGCAGGGAAACTCCTACGAGCAGTACTTC
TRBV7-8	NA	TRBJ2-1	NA	CASSPTFPSYNEQFF	TGTGCCAGCAGCCCGACTTTTCCCTCCTACAATGAGCAGTTCTTC
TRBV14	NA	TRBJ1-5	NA	CASSQSGDQPQHF	TGTGCCAGCAGCCAGTCGGGTGATCAGCCCCAGCATTTT
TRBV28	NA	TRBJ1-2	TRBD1	CASSSPGGQGYGYTF	TGTGCCAGCAGTTCTCCGGGGGGACAGGGTTATGGCTACACCTTC
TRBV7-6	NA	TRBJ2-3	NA	CASSLARQGRDTQYF	TGTGCCAGCAGCTTAGCGAGGCAGGGTAGAGATACGCAGTATTTT
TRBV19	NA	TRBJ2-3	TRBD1	CASSKGANTQYF	TGTGCCAGTTCAAAGGGGGCAAATACGCAGTATTTT
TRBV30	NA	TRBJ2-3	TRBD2	CAWSPRTSGSTDTQYF	TGTGCCTGGAGCCCTAGAACTAGCGGCAGCACAGATACGCAGTATTTT
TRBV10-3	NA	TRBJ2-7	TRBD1	CAISYVPGQGLGSYEQYF	TGTGCCATCAGCTACGTCCCGGGACAGGGTTTGGGATCCTACGAGCAGTACTTC
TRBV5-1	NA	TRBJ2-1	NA	CASSLVSGNYNEQFF	TGCGCCAGCAGCTTGGTGAGCGGCAACTACAATGAGCAGTTCTTC
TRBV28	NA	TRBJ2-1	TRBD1	CASSLSTGGRSEQFF	TGTGCCAGCAGTTTGTCTACAGGGGGTCGTTCTGAGCAGTTCTTC
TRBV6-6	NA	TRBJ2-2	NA	CASSYMQTSSGELFF	TGTGCCAGCAGTTATATGCAGACTTCGTCTGGGGAGCTGTTTTTT
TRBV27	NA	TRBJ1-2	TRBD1	CASTFTRGRPEGYTF	TGTGCCAGCACTTTTACCAGGGGGCGTCCGGAGGGCTACACCTTC
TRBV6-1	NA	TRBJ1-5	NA	CASSEAGYSNQPQHF	TGTGCCAGCAGTGAGGCAGGTTATAGCAATCAGCCCCAGCATTTT
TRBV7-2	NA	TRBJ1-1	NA	CASSSIQHTEAFF	TGTGCCAGCAGCTCAATACAGCACACTGAAGCTTTCTTT
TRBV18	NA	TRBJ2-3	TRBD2	CASSPFTGRETDTQYF	TGTGCCAGCTCACCTTTTACCGGGAGGGAAACAGATACGCAGTATTTT
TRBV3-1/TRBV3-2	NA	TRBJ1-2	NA	CASTQNGRGNGYTF	TGTGCCAGCACTCAAAATGGGAGGGGTAATGGCTACACCTTC
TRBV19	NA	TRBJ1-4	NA	CASSGAAANEKLFF	TGTGCCAGTAGTGGGGCCGCAGCTAATGAAAAACTGTTTTTT
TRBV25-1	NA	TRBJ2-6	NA	CASSLGSISGANVLTF	TGTGCCAGCAGCTTGGGGAGCATCTCTGGGGCCAACGTCCTGACTTTC
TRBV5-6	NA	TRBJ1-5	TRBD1	CASSYRDRDYQPQHF	TGTGCCAGCAGCTACCGGGACAGGGACTATCAGCCCCAGCATTTT
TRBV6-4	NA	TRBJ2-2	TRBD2	CASRPTGTSGLTGELFF	TGTGCCAGCAGACCGACAGGGACTAGCGGCCTCACCGGGGAGCTGTTTTTT
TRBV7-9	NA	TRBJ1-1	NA	CASSPRVGGNTEAFF	TGTGCCAGCAGCCCCAGAGTCGGGGGGAACACTGAAGCTTTCTTT
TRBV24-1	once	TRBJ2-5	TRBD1	CATRGQDDKTQETQYF	TGTGCCACCAGGGGACAGGACGACAAAACGCAAGAGACCCAGTACTTC
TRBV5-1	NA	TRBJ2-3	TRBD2	CASSLVASGSTDTQYF	TGCGCCAGCAGCTTGGTGGCTAGCGGATCCACAGATACGCAGTATTTT
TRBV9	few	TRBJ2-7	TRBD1	CASSPPDRIDEQYF	TGTGCCAGCAGCCCCCCGGACAGGATCGACGAGCAGTACTTC
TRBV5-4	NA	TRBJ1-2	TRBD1	CASSDKTGGTDYGYTF	TGTGCCAGCAGCGACAAGACAGGGGGAACAGACTATGGCTACACCTTC
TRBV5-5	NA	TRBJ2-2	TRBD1	CASSVRSMDRGSFTGELFF	TGTGCCAGCAGTGTCAGATCTATGGACAGGGGAAGTTTCACCGGGGAGCTGTTTTTT
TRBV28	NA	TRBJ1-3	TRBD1	CASRADRAGNTIYF	TGTGCCAGCAGGGCGGACAGGGCTGGAAACACCATATATTTT
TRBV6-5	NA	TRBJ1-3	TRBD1	CASSYGDRGGNTIYF	TGTGCCAGCAGTTACGGGGACAGGGGAGGAAACACCATATATTTT
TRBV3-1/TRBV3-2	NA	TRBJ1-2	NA	CASSQGGVYGYTF	TGTGCCAGCAGCCAAGGGGGGGTCTATGGCTACACCTTC
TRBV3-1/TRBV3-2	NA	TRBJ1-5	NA	CASSQQGTKNQPQHF	TGTGCCAGCAGCCAACAGGGGACGAAAAATCAGCCCCAGCATTTT
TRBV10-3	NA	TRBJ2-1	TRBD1	CATEGWDRGQNEQFF	TGTGCCACCGAGGGGTGGGACAGGGGGCAGAATGAGCAGTTCTTC
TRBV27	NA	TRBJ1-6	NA	CASSYLPSRPNSPLHF	TGTGCCAGCAGTTACCTGCCGAGCCGCCCTAATTCACCCCTCCACTTT
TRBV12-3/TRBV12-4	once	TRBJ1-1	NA	CASSRPGTEAFF	TGTGCCAGCAGTAGACCAGGCACTGAAGCTTTCTTT
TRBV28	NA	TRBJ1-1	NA	CASSFINREAFF	TGTGCCAGCAGTTTTATCAACAGGGAAGCTTTCTTT
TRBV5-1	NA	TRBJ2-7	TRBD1	CASSFPGTDSYEQYF	TGCGCCAGCAGCTTCCCCGGGACAGACTCCTACGAGCAGTACTTC
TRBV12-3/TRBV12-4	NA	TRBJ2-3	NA	CASSIQGNEYF	TGTGCCAGCAGTATACAGGGTAACGAGTATTTT
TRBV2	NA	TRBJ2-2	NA	CASKGVRTGELFF	TGTGCCAGCAAAGGGGTTAGAACCGGGGAGCTGTTTTTT
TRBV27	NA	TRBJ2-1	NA	CASSSSHEQFF	TGTGCCAGCAGTTCAAGCCATGAGCAGTTCTTC
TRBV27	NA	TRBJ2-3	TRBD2	CASSSTSGGRTDTQYF	TGTGCCAGCAGTTCAACTAGCGGCGGACGCACAGATACGCAGTATTTT
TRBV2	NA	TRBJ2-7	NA	CASNGDSYEQYF	TGTGCCAGCAACGGGGACTCCTACGAGCAGTACTTC
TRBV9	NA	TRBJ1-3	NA	CASSAGGISGNTIYF	TGTGCCAGCAGCGCGGGGGGCATCTCTGGAAACACCATATATTTT
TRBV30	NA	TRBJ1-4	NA	CAWSVQAGKNEKLFF	TGTGCCTGGAGTGTACAGGCAGGGAAAAATGAAAAACTGTTTTTT